This T cell receptor (beta chain) came from a study of blood T cells in healthy people across ages. Worth noting for this clonotype: Antigen: not known. The junction does not match germline at one end; this may be a read error.

Findings of the study overall: As naive T cell percentage varied, TCR beta diversity correlated strongly with it.

CDR3 length: 15 residues. The germline CDR1 and CDR2 sequences are SGHRS and YFSETQ. Primers used in a second PCR of about 7 to 12 cycles were a sample-barcoded 5' primer and a J-beta primer mix. Through a template-switch adaptor with 12 random nucleotides, each cDNA molecule received a tag. TCRdb fed the 5' RACE reads into MiXCR, producing one record per CDR3 protein. The repertoire holds fewer than 800,000 distinct CDR3 sequences, with around a fifth as singletons. PBMCs were isolated at a quantity of at least 6 million per sample. V is TRBV5-1 and J is TRBJ2-7, with 9 bases fitting TRBD2. The origin of this receptor is a man aged 70 or older in good health. Sequenced sample: blood. CDR3 DNA: TGCGCCAGCAGCTTGGGAGGGACTAGCTCCTACGAGCAGTGCTTC. Its translation is CASSLGGTSSYEQCF.